The following is a TCR beta chain sequence with its context. What it recognizes is unknown. Use of 60 Vbeta and 13 Jbeta primers characterized the PCR. Produced via immunoSEQ multiplex PCR; TCRdb's table is partial and in-frame only. Seen here are some 96,000 clones, 64% observed once, and the top ten hold roughly 3.2%. This sample was taken from a study of cytomegalovirus exposure and HLA in healthy donors. Background on the study: From HLA-typed donors, an early data release held tens of millions of unique TCRs. The study, taken as a whole, reports: Reported results showed that the classifier diagnosed cytomegalovirus status with high specificity and sensitivity. Later analysis indicated greater clonal expansion among HLA-associated TCR beta chains than among equally common other chains.

CDR3 size: 17 residues. Trimming removed 7 bases at V and 2 bases at J, with 22 bases between. Germline CDR1 reads MGHRA; CDR2 reads YSYEKL. Sample: PBMCs. The receptor was isolated from a man aged 55 to 69 in good health and CMV-seronegative. The chain joins TRBV4-1 to TRBJ2-3; tentative D call: TRBD1 (6 bases). CDR3: CASTALGLTGYTDTQYF. The CDR3 nucleotides are TGCGCCAGCACCGCGTTGGGGCTGACAGGTTACACAGATACGCAGTATTTT.